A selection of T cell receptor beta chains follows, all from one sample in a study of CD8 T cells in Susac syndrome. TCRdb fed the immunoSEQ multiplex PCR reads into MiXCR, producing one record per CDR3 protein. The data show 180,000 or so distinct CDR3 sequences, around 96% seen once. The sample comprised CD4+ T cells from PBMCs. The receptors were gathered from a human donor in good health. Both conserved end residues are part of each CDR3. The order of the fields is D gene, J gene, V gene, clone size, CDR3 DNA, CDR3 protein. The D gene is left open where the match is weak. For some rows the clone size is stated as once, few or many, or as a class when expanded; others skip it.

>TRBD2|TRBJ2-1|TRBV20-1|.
TGCAGTGCTGGAGAAGGGACTAGCGGGTACAATGAGCAGTTCTTC
CSAGEGTSGYNEQFF
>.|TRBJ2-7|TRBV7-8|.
TGTGCCAGCAGCCCCGCAGTCTACGAGCAGTACTTC
CASSPAVYEQYF
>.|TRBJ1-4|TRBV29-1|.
TGCAGCGTTGAAGAGGGCGGCCTTGAAAAACTGTTTTTT
CSVEEGGLEKLFF
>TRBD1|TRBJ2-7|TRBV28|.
TGTGCCAGCACCGAGACAGGGGGAGACGAGCAGTACTTC
CASTETGGDEQYF
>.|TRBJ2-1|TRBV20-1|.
TGCAGTCCCGGGGGCTCCTACAATGAGCAGTTCTTC
CSPGGSYNEQFF
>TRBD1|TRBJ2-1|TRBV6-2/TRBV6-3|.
TGTGCCAGCACCACGCGGCCAGGGGGCGCAAACTACAATGAGCAGTTCTTC
CASTTRPGGANYNEQFF
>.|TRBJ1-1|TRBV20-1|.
TGCAGTCCCCTTAGTGGGGGAGAGTTTAACACTGAAGCTTTCTTT
CSPLSGGEFNTEAFF
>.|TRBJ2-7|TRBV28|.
TGTGCCAGCAGTACGGGACCACGGGAGTACTTC
CASSTGPREYF
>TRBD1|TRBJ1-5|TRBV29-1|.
TGCAGCGGATCCACAGGGGGCAATCAGCCCCAGCATTTT
CSGSTGGNQPQHF
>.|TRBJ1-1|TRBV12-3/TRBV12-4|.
TGTGCCAGCCAAAGCGACATGAACACTGAAGCTTTCTTT
CASQSDMNTEAFF
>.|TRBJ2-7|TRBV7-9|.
TGTGCCAGCAGCCCCCATAGGGGGACCAACACCTACGAGCAGTACTTC
CASSPHRGTNTYEQYF
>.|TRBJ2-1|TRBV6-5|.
TGTGCCAGCAGAAGTGCGCTACACGGCCACAATGAGCAGTTCTTC
CASRSALHGHNEQFF
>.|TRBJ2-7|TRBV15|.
TGTGCCACCAGCAGCACGCTGGATGGGACCTACGAGCAGTACTTC
CATSSTLDGTYEQYF
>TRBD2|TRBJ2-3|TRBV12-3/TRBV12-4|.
TGTGCCAGCAGTTTAGCGCGAGGGAGGGCCGAAAGGTCAGATACGCAGTATTTT
CASSLARGRAERSDTQYF
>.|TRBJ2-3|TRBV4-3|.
TGCGCCAGCAGCTCCAGATCAGGGGATACGCAGTATTTT
CASSSRSGDTQYF
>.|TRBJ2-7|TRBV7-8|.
TGTGCCAGCAGCTTAACGTCGGCAGGGTCCGACGAGCAGTACTTC
CASSLTSAGSDEQYF
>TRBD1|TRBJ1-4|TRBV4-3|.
TGCGCCAGCAGCCAAGATCGGGACAGGGGTGAAAAACTGTTTTTT
CASSQDRDRGEKLFF
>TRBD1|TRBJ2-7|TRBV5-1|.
TGCGCCAGCAGCTCAGTTCCAGGACAGGACTCCTACGAGCAGTACTTC
CASSSVPGQDSYEQYF
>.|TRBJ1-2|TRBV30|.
TGTGCCTGGAGTGTACAACAGAATGGCTACACCTTC
CAWSVQQNGYTF
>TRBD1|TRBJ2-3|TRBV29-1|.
TGCAGCGTTGGTCAGGGACAGACCACAGATACGCAGTATTTT
CSVGQGQTTDTQYF
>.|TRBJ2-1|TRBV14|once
TGTGCCAGCAGCCCTACTAATAACAATGAGCAGTTCTTC
CASSPTNNNEQFF
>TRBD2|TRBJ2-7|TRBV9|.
TGTGCCAGCAGCGCCGGGGAGCGGGAGGGCTCTGAGCAGTACTTC
CASSAGEREGSEQYF
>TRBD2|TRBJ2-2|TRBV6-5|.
TGTGCCAGCAGTGGACTAGCGGGAGCTGACGGGGAGCTGTTTTTT
CASSGLAGADGELFF
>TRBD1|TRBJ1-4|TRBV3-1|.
TGTGCCATCTCGACAGGGCTGGCAACTAATGAAAAACTGTTTTTT
CAISTGLATNEKLFF
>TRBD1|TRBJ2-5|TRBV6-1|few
TGTGCCAGCAGTAAGCCGGGACAGGGGCGAGAGACCCAGTACTTC
CASSKPGQGRETQYF
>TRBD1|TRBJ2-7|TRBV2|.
TGTGCCAGCACCTATGACAGGGGAGTAACCTACGAGCAGTACTTC
CASTYDRGVTYEQYF
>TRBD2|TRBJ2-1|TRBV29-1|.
TGCAGCACCCGGACTAGCGGGCCGTACAATGAGCAGTTCTTC
CSTRTSGPYNEQFF
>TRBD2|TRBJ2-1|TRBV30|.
TGTGCCTGGAGTGTGGTTAGTGAGCGGGAGGCTTCGCACAATGAGCAGTTCTTC
CAWSVVSEREASHNEQFF
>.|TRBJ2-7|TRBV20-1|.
TGCAGTGCTAGAGATTGGGGCGGAGGGCAGTACTTC
CSARDWGGGQYF
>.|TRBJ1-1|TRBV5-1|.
TGCGCCAGCAGCTTGGTCTTACGGGAGGGCCCTGAAGCTTTCTTT
CASSLVLREGPEAFF
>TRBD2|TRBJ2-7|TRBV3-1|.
TGTGCCAGCAGCCCCGGGACTAGCAGGACCTACGAGCAGTACTTC
CASSPGTSRTYEQYF
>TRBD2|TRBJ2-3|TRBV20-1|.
TGCAGTGCCTGCCCCGGACTAGCGGCCACAGATACGCAGTATTTT
CSACPGLAATDTQYF
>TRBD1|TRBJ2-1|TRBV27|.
TGTGCCAGCGTCGGTTCAGGGGGTTGGGTCGGTGAGCAGTTCTTC
CASVGSGGWVGEQFF
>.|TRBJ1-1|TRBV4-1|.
TGCGCCAGCAGCCGAATACAGAACACTGAAGCTTTCTTT
CASSRIQNTEAFF
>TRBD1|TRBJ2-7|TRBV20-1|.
TGCAGTGCTATAGGGACAGGATACGAGCAGTACTTC
CSAIGTGYEQYF
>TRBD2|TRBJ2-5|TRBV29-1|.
TGCAGCGTCCGGGGACTAGCGGGAGTTGAGACCCAGTACTTC
CSVRGLAGVETQYF
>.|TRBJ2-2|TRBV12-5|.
TGTGCTAGTGGAGAGTTGAGCACCGGGGAGCTGTTTTTT
CASGELSTGELFF
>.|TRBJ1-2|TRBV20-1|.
TGCAGTGCTAGAGTGCGAAGGGGCGCATCTGGCTACACCTTC
CSARVRRGASGYTF
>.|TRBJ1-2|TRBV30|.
TGTGCCTGGAGTGTACGCGGCGCGGTTTTCGGCTACACCTTC
CAWSVRGAVFGYTF
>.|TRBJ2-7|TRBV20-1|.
TGCAGTGCTAGATTCGGGGCCGAGCAGTACTTC
CSARFGAEQYF
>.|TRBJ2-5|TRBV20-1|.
TGCAGTGCTGGGGGGCGAGAGACCCAGTACTTC
CSAGGRETQYF
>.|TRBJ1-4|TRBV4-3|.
TGCGCCAGCAGCCGGGGAAGTGCAACTAATGAAAAACTGTTTTTT
CASSRGSATNEKLFF
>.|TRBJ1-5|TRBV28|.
TGTGCCAGTTTCCAGGGGCGTAGCAATCAGCCCCAGCATTTT
CASFQGRSNQPQHF
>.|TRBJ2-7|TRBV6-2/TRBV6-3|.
TGTGCCAGCAGCAACCGACCGGGGAGCGAGCAGTACTTC
CASSNRPGSEQYF
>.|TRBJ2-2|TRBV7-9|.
TGTGCCAGCAGCTCACCGGGGACGAACACCGGGGAGCTGTTTTTT
CASSSPGTNTGELFF
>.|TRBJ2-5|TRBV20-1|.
TGCAGTGCCAGGGATTCAGAGACCCAGTACTTC
CSARDSETQYF
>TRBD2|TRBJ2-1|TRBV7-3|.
TGTGCCAGCAGCTCCCGTGGCGGGAGGGGGAATGAGCAGTTCTTC
CASSSRGGRGNEQFF
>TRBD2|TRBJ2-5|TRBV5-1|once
TGCGCCAGCAGCTTGGCCGGGAGGGCCTCGGAGACCCAGTACTTC
CASSLAGRASETQYF
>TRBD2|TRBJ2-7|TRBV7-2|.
TGTGCCAGCAGCTTGGTAGCGGGAGGGCCCTACGAGCAGTACTTC
CASSLVAGGPYEQYF
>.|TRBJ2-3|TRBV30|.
TGTGCCTGGAGTGACCAGGGTCGAAGCACAGATACGCAGTATTTT
CAWSDQGRSTDTQYF
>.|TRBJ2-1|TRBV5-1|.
TGCGCCAGCAGCCGAACCAGCGGGCCCCCGAATGAGCAGTTCTTC
CASSRTSGPPNEQFF
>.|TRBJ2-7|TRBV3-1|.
TGTGCCAGCAGCCGCCTCTCCGGGGCTGTAGACTACGAGCAGTACTTC
CASSRLSGAVDYEQYF
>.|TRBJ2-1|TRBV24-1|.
TGTGCCACCAGTTACTACGGGAGCAATGAGCAGTTCTTC
CATSYYGSNEQFF
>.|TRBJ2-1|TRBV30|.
TGTGCCTGGAGTCGCGGGTTGGGTGAGCAGTTCTTC
CAWSRGLGEQFF
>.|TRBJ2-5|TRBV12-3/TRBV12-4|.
TGTGCCAGCAGTTACAGCCAAGAGACCCAGTACTTC
CASSYSQETQYF